This T cell receptor (beta chain) is from a study of blood T cell repertoires in COVID-19. The overall study: Acute-phase and convalescent COVID-19 samples originated in the United States, Italy and Spain. The cDNA or gDNA used as material had been derived from T cells, B-cell-depleted T cells, or PBMCs.

Germline CDR1 MDHEN, CDR2 SYDVKM. The CDR3 consists of 17 residues. V lost 5 bases, J lost 9 bases, and 26 bases lay in between. Original processing methods: For nucleated cells, counts were estimated from reference gene primer amplification. Measured with immunoSEQ multiplex PCR; TCRdb has only the in-frame clones, and not every one. V and J calls and clone size are given by that table; D and trimming were obtained from the DNA. The sample lists 100,000 or so clones, 81% occurring once. This chain joins TRBV28 and TRBJ2-1, with TRBD2 as a possible D gene (5 bases). Sequenced material: peripheral blood. The clonotype was recovered from a man aged 80 or over with acute or convalescent COVID-19. The CDR3 coding sequence is TGTGCCAGCAGTATCCCGATGGGAGTCAGTGGCTTCGGTGAGCAGTTCTTC. It translates to CASSIPMGVSGFGEQFF.